Detailed here is one TCR beta chain. The sample is drawn from a study of blood T cell repertoires in COVID-19. Cohorts were assigned according to the clinical history that participants reported. Repertoires were generated with immunoSEQ multiplex PCR, while TCRdb's copy carries only in-frame clones and drops some. The sample includes around 180,000 clones, roughly 87% of them seen just once. Germline V lookup: CDR1 SGHAT, CDR2 FQNNGV. The CDR3 runs 13 residues. V shed 5 bases and J shed 5 bases, with 13 bases lying between them. Sequenced: PBMCs or T cells enriched from blood (not recorded which). The receptor was isolated from a woman aged 40 to 50 with acute COVID-19. The gene calls are TRBV11-2 and TRBJ2-7; a possible D gene is TRBD1 (7 bases). CDR3 coding DNA: TGTGCCAGCAGCGGTGGAGGGGGCCACGAGCAGTACTTC. Residues: CASSGGGGHEQYF.